This T cell receptor (beta chain) was sequenced in a study of early T cells in non-severe SARS-CoV-2 infection. Study at large: Chains were not paired, and sequencing was done on bulk RNA from unsorted whole blood.

Attachment of unique molecular identifiers to individual cDNA molecules was performed. TCRdb itself ran the 5' RACE reads through MiXCR, one entry per CDR3 protein. The table lists 95,000 to 110,000 distinct CDR3 sequences, around 10% of them singletons. The V and J ends lost 0 bases and 2 bases respectively, with 8 bases between them. Per the germline V gene, CDR1 is KGHDR and CDR2 is SFDVKD. The CDR3 totals 15 residues. This clonotype turned up a few times. This rearrangement joins TRBV24-1 to TRBJ2-3, with D possibly matching TRBD2 (6 bases). The source of this sequence is an adult who was a healthcare worker with PCR-confirmed SARS-CoV-2 infection or an uninfected control (not recorded which). Sequenced input: whole blood. CDR3 DNA: TGTGCCACCAGTGATTTGAGACTAGACACAGATACGCAGTATTTT. It translates to CATSDLRLDTDTQYF.